Shown below are 14 T cell receptor beta chains from a single sample sequenced in a study of T and B cells in COVID-19 patients. Multiplex PCR with BIOMED2 TRB-A/B primer pools amplified TRB rearrangements. One entry per CDR3 protein, called by TCRdb with MiXCR from the multiplex PCR reads. The sample contains over 6,000 distinct CDR3 sequences, 33% of which appear only once. Each TRB amplification used roughly 220-550 ng of genomic DNA from blood. Material for sequencing was blood. The receptor source for this set is a human donor with active COVID-19.

CDR3 protein: CASSLYQQEGYEQYF. In DNA form, the CDR3 reads TGTGCCAGCAGCTTATATCAGCAAGAGGGCTACGAGCAGTACTTC. The chain uses TRBV7-9 and TRBJ2-7; D possibly corresponds to TRBD2 (5 bases). Trimming left V 2 bases short and J 3 bases short, with 14 bases between. This CDR3 is built from 15 residues. Looked up from germline, CDR1 is SEHNR and CDR2 is FQNEAQ (reference sequence).

In its sample, this clonotype ranks as medium-sized (0.01 to 0.1%). The V call is TRBV29-1, the J call TRBJ2-1; D is unresolved. V lost 3 bases and J 10 bases, leaving 13 bases between the germline ends. The CDR3 covers 12 residues. Germline CDR1 is SQVTM and CDR2 is ANQGSEA. The CDR3 loop is CSVDLERREQFF. The CDR3 region has the DNA TGCAGCGTTGATCTGGAGCGCCGGGAGCAGTTCTTC.

This sequence joins TRBV4-3 and TRBJ2-1; possibly TRBD2 for D (7 bases). Germline V gene data show CDR1 as LGHNA and CDR2 as YSLEER. The CDR3 contains 16 residues. The V end was cut by 0 bases, the J end by 8 bases, with 17 bases between. This CDR3 is CASSQDIRGASHEQFF. The DNA for the CDR3 is TGCGCCAGCAGCCAAGATATCCGGGGGGCAAGCCATGAGCAGTTCTTC.

CDR3 in amino acids: CASSSDRGHGDTQYF. CDR3 sequence (DNA): TGTGCCAGCAGTTCGGACAGGGGGCATGGAGATACGCAGTATTTT. V usage is TRBV27 and J usage is TRBJ2-3; 11 bases are shared with TRBD1. This CDR3 is 15 amino acids long. J was trimmed by 5 bases and V by 4 bases; bases with no gene match: 5. The germline gives CDR1 MNHEY, CDR2 SMNVEV (reference sequence).

This clonotype was recorded a few times. The V gene is TRBV18, the J gene TRBJ1-3; TRBD1 might be the D (6 bases). In germline, CDR1 is KGHSH, CDR2 LQKENI. Trimming took 5 bases from V and 5 from J, leaving 10 bases between them. This CDR3 has 13 residues. CDR3 sequence: CASSSQGRNTIYF. The DNA for the CDR3 is TGTGCCAGCTCATCCCAGGGGAGAAACACCATATATTTT.

This chain uses TRBV6-5 with TRBJ2-7; D gene unclear. Trimming shortened V by 8 bases and J by 2 bases, and 13 bases separated the two germline ends. Germline loops: CDR1 MNHEY, CDR2 SVGAGI. The CDR3 runs to 13 residues. The CDR3 DNA sequence: TGTGCCAGCGGCCCCGGGTTTACCTACGAGCAGTACTTC. Amino acids: CASGPGFTYEQYF.

The V call is TRBV7-6, the J call TRBJ1-1; TRBD1 might be the D (6 bases). The CDR3 has 14 residues. CDR1 is SGHVS, CDR2 FNYEAQ, per germline. Trimming removed 5 bases from V and 3 bases from J, with 13 bases in between. Written as DNA, the CDR3 is TGTGCCAGCAGCCCAAGGGCAGGGGACACTGAAGCTTTCTTT. The encoded protein is CASSPRAGDTEAFF.

A few counts support this clonotype. The rearrangement uses TRBV18 and TRBJ2-5; D gene ambiguous. Trimming took off 3 bases at V and 0 bases at J, with 2 bases between the two ends. Germline V gene data show CDR1 as KGHSH and CDR2 as LQKENI. There are 12 residues in the CDR3. The DNA for the CDR3 is TGTGCCAGCTCACCGTACCAAGAGACCCAGTACTTC. This codes for CASSPYQETQYF.

V usage is TRBV18 and J usage is TRBJ1-5, with D possibly matching TRBD1 (5 bases). Per germline, CDR1 KGHSH and CDR2 LQKENI. The CDR3 has 18 amino acids. Trimming cost V 3 bases and J 3 bases, with 21 bases left between them. CDR3 in amino acids: CASSPPGGWGGSNQPQHF. The CDR3 bases are TGTGCCAGCTCACCCCCTGGAGGATGGGGGGGGTCCAATCAGCCCCAGCATTTT.

This clonotype has just a few counts. V usage is TRBV12-3 or TRBV12-4 and J usage is TRBJ2-1; D is unresolved. This CDR3 is built from 18 residues. The V end was cut by 1 base, the J end by 1 base, with 17 bases between. CDR3 coding DNA: TGTGCCAGCAGTTTAGTTGGTGTCGAGAAGGGATCCTACAATGAGCAGTTCTTC. Protein: CASSLVGVEKGSYNEQFF.

This chain connects TRBV20-1 to TRBJ1-1; TRBD1 is a possible D gene (6 bases). Deletions cut 6 bases from V and 5 bases from J, with 22 bases between. The germline CDR1 and CDR2 sequences are DFQATT and SNEGSKA (reference sequence). This CDR3 is 15 amino acids long. The CDR3 is CSAKGGATGRTEAFF. CDR3 nucleotide sequence: TGCAGTGCCAAGGGGGGGGCCACGGGGCGGACTGAAGCTTTCTTT.

In its sample, this clonotype was seen a few times. The V and J genes are TRBV19 and TRBJ2-6; a weak D match, TRBD2 (5 bases). This CDR3 contains 17 residues. Trimming took off 7 bases at V and 0 bases at J, with 16 bases between the two ends. The germline V gene encodes CDR1 LNHDA and CDR2 SQIVND (reference sequence). The CDR3 sequence is CASKVSGGGSGANVLTF. In nucleotides, the CDR3 is TGTGCCAGTAAGGTATCCGGAGGAGGCTCTGGGGCCAACGTCCTGACTTTC.

As regards this clonotype: Mismatch with germline at one junction end may stem from a read error. The rearrangement joins TRBV30 to TRBJ2-5; D may be TRBD2 (5 bases). Germline CDR1 reads GTSNPN; CDR2 reads SVGIG (reference sequence). CDR3 length equals 15 residues. CDR3 sequence (DNA): TGTGCCTGGAGCCTCATCGGCGGGTACCAAGAGACCCATTACTTC. Its translation: CAWSLIGGYQETHYF.

The V gene is TRBV5-4, the J gene TRBJ2-3; 8 bases agree with TRBD2. Germline V gene data show CDR1 as SGHNT and CDR2 as YYREEE (reference sequence). Germline trimming cut 4 bases from V and 2 bases from J; bases unmatched to any gene: 3. The CDR3 consists of 14 residues. In DNA, the CDR3 is TGTGCCAGCAGCCCTAGCGGGCCCACAGATACGCAGTATTTT. Protein sequence: CASSPSGPTDTQYF.